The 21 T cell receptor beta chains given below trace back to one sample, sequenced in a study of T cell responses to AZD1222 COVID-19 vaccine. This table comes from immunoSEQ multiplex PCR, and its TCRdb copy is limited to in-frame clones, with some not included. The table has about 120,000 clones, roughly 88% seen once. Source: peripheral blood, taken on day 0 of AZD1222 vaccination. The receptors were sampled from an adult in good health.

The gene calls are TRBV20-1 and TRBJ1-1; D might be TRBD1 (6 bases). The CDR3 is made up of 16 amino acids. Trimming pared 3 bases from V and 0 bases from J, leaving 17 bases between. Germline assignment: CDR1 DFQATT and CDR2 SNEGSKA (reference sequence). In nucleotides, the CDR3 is TGCAGTGCTAGTGCCGGGGGCCCCGGGATGAACACTGAAGCTTTCTTT. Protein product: CSASAGGPGMNTEAFF.

The CDR3 here is CATSRDRTNTEAFF. Here the CDR3 DNA reads TGTGCCACCAGCCGGGACAGGACGAACACTGAAGCTTTCTTT. The V and J genes are TRBV15 and TRBJ1-1; TRBD1 matches at 8 bases. CDR1 and CDR2 from the germline V gene are LNHNV and YYDKDF (reference sequence). This CDR3 contains 14 residues. The V and J ends lost 5 bases and 1 base, in that order; junction bases with no gene match: 3. The full variable domain, in which reference TRBV15 and TRBJ1-1 provide the parts outside the CDR3, is DAMVIQNPRYQVTQFGKPVTLSCSQTLNHNVMYWYQQKSSQAPKLLFHYYDKDFNNEADTPDNFQSRRPNTSFCFLDIRSPGLGDTAMYLCATSRDRTNTEAFFGQGTRLTVV.

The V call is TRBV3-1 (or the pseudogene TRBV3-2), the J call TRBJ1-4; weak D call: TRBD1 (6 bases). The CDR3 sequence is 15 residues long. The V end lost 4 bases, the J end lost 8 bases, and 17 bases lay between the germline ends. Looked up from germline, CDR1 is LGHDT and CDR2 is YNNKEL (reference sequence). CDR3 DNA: TGTGCCAGCAGCCCTCGTCCGGGGGGCCGGGAAAAACTGTTTTTT. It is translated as CASSPRPGGREKLFF.

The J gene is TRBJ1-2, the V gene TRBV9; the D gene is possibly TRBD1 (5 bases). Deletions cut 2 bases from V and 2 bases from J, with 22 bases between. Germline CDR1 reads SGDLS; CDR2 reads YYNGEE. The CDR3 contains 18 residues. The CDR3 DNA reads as TGTGCCAGCAGCGTCACGAGGGGCCGCCCTCACTGGAACTATGGCTACACCTTC. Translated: CASSVTRGRPHWNYGYTF.

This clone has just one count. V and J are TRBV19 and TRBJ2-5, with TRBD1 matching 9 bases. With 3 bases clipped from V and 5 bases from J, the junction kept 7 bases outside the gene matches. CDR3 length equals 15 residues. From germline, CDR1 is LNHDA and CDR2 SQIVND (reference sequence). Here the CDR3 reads CASSMDRGMRETQYF. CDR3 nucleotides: TGTGCCAGTAGTATGGACAGGGGTATGAGGGAGACCCAGTACTTC. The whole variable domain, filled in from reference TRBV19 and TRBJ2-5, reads DGGITQSPKYLFRKEGQNVTLSCEQNLNHDAMYWYRQDPGQGLRLIYYSQIVNDFQKGDIAEGYSVSREKKESFPLTVTSAQKNPTAFYLCASSMDRGMRETQYFGPGTRLLVL.

The CDR3 region is CASSQSRRLEAFF. The CDR3 coding sequence is TGTGCCAGCAGCCAAAGCAGGCGACTTGAAGCTTTCTTT. The chain carries TRBV3-1 (or the pseudogene TRBV3-2) and TRBJ1-1; D is ambiguous. The V end was cut by 2 bases, the J end by 7 bases, with 11 bases between. Germline CDR1 and CDR2: LGHDT and YNNKEL (reference sequence). CDR3 length equals 13 residues.

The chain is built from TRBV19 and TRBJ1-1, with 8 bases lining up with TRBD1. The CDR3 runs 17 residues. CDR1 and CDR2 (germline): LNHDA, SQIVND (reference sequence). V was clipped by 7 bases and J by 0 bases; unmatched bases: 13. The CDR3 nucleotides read TGTGCCAGTACCATCCCCCGACAGGGGTCTTTGAACACTGAAGCTTTCTTT. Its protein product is CASTIPRQGSLNTEAFF.

DNA for the CDR3: TGCGCCAGCAGCGAAAATAACTCCGGGGAGCTGTTTTTT. It encodes CASSENNSGELFF. V and J are TRBV5-1 and TRBJ2-2; unclear D gene. CDR1 SGHRS and CDR2 YFSETQ come from the germline V gene. Trimming cost V 4 bases and J 6 bases, with 10 bases left between them. CDR3 size: 13 residues.

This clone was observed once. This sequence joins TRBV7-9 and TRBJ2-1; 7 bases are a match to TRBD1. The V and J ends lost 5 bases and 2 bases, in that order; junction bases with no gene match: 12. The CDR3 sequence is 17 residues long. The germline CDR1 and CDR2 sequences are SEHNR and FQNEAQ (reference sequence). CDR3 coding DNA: TGTGCCAGCAGCCCCCCAACCGGACAGGTCGCCTACAATGAGCAGTTCTTC. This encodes CASSPPTGQVAYNEQFF.

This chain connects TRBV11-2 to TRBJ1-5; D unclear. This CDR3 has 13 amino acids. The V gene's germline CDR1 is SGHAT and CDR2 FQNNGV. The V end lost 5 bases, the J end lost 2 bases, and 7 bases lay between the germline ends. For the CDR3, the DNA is TGTGCCAGCAGCCGTGAACGCAATCAGCCCCAGCATTTT. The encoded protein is CASSRERNQPQHF. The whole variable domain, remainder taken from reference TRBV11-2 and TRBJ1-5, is EAGVAQSPRYKIIEKRQSVAFWCNPISGHATLYWYQQILGQGPKLLIQFQNNGVVDDSQLPKDRFSAERLKGVDSTLKIQPAKLEDSAVYLCASSRERNQPQHFGDGTRLSIL.

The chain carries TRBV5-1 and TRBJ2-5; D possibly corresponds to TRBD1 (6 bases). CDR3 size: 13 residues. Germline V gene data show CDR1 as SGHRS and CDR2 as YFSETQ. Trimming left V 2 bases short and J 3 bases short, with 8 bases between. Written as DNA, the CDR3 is TGCGCCAGCAGCTTTACAGGGAAAGAGACCCAGTACTTC. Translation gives CASSFTGKETQYF.

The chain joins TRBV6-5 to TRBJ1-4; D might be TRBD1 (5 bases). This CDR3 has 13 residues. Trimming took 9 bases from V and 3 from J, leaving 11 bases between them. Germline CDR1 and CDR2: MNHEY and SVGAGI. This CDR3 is CASRGPANEKLFF. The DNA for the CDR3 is TGTGCCAGTCGGGGCCCAGCTAATGAAAAACTGTTTTTT.

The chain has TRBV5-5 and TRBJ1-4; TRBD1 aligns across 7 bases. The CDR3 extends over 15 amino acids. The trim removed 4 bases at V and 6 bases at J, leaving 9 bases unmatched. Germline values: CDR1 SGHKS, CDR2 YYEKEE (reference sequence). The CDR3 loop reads CASSPAGQLDEKLFF. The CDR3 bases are TGTGCCAGCAGCCCCGCGGGACAGCTTGATGAAAAACTGTTTTTT.

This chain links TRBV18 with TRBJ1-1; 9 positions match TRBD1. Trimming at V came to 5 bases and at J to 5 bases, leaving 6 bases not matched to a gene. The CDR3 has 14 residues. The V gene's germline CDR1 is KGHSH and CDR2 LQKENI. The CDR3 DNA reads TGTGCCAGCTCATCCCAGGACAGGGGAACTGAAGCTTTCTTT. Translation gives CASSSQDRGTEAFF.

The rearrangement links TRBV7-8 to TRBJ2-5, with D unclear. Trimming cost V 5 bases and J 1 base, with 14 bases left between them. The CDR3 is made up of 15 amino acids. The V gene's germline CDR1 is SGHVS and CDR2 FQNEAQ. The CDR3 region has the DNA TGTGCCAGCAGCCCCGTAGTTGCCTTCCAAGAGACCCAGTACTTC. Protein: CASSPVVAFQETQYF.

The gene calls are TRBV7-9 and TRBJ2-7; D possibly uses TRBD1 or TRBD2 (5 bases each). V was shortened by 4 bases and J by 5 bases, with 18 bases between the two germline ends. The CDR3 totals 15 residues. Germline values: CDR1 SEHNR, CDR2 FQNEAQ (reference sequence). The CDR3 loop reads CASSSGYRGGHEQYF. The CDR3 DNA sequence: TGTGCCAGCAGCTCCGGCTATCGGGGCGGCCACGAGCAGTACTTC.

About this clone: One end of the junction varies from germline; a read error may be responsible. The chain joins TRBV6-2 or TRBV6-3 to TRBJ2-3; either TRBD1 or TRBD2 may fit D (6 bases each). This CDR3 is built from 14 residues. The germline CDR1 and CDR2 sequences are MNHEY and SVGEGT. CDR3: CASSYRGVDRRQDF. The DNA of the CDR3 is TGTGCCAGCAGTTACAGGGGGGTAGACAGGCGACAAGATTTT.

As DNA, the CDR3 is TGTGCCAGCAGACGCTCAGGGGGAGGAGAGACCCAGTACTTC. This translates into CASRRSGGGETQYF. The chain recombines TRBV28 with TRBJ2-5; D is perhaps TRBD1 (7 bases). The CDR3 consists of 14 residues. The ends were cut back, 6 bases at V and 4 bases at J, with 15 bases in the middle. Germline CDR1 and CDR2: MDHEN and SYDVKM.

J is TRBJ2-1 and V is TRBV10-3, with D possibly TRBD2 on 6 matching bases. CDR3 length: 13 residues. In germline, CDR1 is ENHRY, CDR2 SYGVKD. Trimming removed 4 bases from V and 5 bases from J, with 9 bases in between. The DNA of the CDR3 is TGTGCCATCAGTGGGGGACTTAACAATGAGCAGTTCTTC. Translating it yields CAISGGLNNEQFF.

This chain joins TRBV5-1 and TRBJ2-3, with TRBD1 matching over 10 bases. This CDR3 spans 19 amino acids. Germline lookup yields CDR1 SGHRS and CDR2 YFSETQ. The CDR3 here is CARRGDCRDRGKCTDTQYF. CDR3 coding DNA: TGCGCTAGGCGAGGGGACTGCCGGGACAGGGGTAAGTGCACAGATACGCAGTATTTT.

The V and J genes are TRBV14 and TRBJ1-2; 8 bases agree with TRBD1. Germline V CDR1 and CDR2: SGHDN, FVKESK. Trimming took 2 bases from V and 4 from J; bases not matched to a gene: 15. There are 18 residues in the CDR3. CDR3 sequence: CASSQTSGTGSILYGYTF. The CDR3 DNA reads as TGTGCCAGCAGCCAAACCTCCGGGACAGGTTCAATCCTCTATGGCTACACCTTC. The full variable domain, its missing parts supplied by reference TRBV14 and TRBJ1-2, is EAGVTQFPSHSVIEKGQTVTLRCDPISGHDNLYWYRRVMGKEIKFLLHFVKESKQDESGMPNNRFLAERTGGTYSTLKVQPAELEDSGVYFCASSQTSGTGSILYGYTFGSGTRLTVV.